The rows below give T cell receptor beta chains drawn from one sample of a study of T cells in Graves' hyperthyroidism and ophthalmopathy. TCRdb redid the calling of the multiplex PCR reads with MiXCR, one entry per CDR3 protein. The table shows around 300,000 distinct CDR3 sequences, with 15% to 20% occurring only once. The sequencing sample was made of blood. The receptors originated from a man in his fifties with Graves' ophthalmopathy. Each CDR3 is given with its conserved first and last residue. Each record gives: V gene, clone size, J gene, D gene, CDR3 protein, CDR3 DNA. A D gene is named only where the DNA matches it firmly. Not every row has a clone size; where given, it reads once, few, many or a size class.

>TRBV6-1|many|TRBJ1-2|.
CASLKDRIYGYTF
TGTGCCAGCCTCAAAGATCGGATCTATGGCTACACCTTC
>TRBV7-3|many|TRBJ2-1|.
CASSPTSGEGEQFF
TGTGCCAGCAGCCCAACGTCGGGAGAGGGTGAGCAGTTCTTC
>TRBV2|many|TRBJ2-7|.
CASRVTYEQYF
TGTGCCAGCAGGGTTACATACGAGCAGTACTTC
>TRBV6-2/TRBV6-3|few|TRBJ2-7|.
CASSYTRSSYEQYF
TGTGCCAGCAGTTACACGCGGAGCTCCTACGAGCAGTACTTC
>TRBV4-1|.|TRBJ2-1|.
CASSQGAGISYNEQFF
TGTGCCAGCAGCCAAGGGGCGGGGATTTCCTACAATGAGCAGTTCTTC
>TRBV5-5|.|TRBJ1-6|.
CASSYRMGINTSPLHF
TGTGCCAGCAGCTACCGTATGGGGATCAATACCTCACCCCTCCACTTT
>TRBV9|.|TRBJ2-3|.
CASSQERPDTQYF
TGTGCCAGCAGCCAAGAGAGACCAGATACGCAGTATTTT
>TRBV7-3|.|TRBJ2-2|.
CASSLTTDKTGELFF
TGTGCCAGCAGCTTAACAACAGACAAAACCGGGGAGCTGTTTTTT
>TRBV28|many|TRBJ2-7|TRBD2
CASSFEGVAGSYEQYF
TGTGCCAGCAGTTTTGAAGGGGTAGCGGGAAGCTACGAGCAGTACTTC
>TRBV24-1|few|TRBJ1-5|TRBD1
CATSDSGGGNQPQHF
TGTGCCACCAGTGATTCAGGGGGAGGGAATCAGCCCCAGCATTTT
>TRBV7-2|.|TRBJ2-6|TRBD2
CASSLAWLAGVPAGANVLTF
TGTGCCAGCAGCTTAGCGTGGCTGGCGGGAGTTCCAGCTGGGGCCAACGTCCTGACTTTC
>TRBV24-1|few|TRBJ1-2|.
CATSDLNKGYGYTF
TGTGCCACCAGTGATTTGAATAAGGGGTATGGCTACACCTTC
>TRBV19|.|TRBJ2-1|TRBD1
CASRETGQGGEQFF
TGTGCCAGTAGGGAGACGGGACAGGGTGGTGAGCAGTTCTTC
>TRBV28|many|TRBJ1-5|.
CASSSPGEGNQPQHF
TGTGCCAGCAGCTCTCCGGGGGAGGGCAATCAGCCCCAGCATTTT
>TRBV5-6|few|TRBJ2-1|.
CASSLLARGIVYNEQFF
TGTGCCAGCAGCCTATTAGCTCGAGGGATAGTGTACAATGAGCAGTTCTTC
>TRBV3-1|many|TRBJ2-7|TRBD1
CASSQAKTGGGHEQYF
TGTGCCAGCAGCCAAGCCAAGACAGGGGGGGGCCACGAGCAGTACTTC
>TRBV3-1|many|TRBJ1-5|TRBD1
CASSQEGTGNNQPQHF
TGTGCCAGCAGCCAAGAGGGGACAGGTAACAATCAGCCCCAGCATTTT